The 26 T cell receptor beta chains presented below share a single source sample, sequenced in a study of T cell responses to AZD1222 COVID-19 vaccine. Clones were sequenced by immunoSEQ multiplex PCR, and TCRdb holds only the in-frame ones, with some missing. The data contain about 140,000 clones, 92% of them singletons. This specimen consisted of peripheral blood, obtained on day 0 of AZD1222 vaccination. The receptors shown here come from an adult in good health.

The chain has TRBV6-8 and TRBJ1-3, with TRBD1 identical over 9 bases. Germline assignment: CDR1 MNHGY and CDR2 SAAAGT. The CDR3 extends over 20 amino acids. V dropped 4 bases and J dropped 0; count of bases not matched to a gene: 16. The CDR3 protein is CASSCFPGQGPYPSGNTIYF. DNA of the CDR3: TGTGCCAGCAGTTGCTTCCCGGGACAGGGACCTTACCCCTCTGGAAACACCATATATTTT.

The chain recombines TRBV19 with TRBJ2-1, with D perhaps assigned TRBD1 or TRBD2 (5 bases each). CDR1 is LNHDA, CDR2 SQIVND, per germline (reference sequence). V shed 7 bases and J shed 7 bases, with 17 bases lying between them. The CDR3 length is 14 residues. The CDR3 sequence is CASTWGTAANEQFF. The CDR3 DNA reads TGTGCCAGTACTTGGGGGACCGCCGCAAATGAGCAGTTCTTC.

The chain links TRBV10-2 to TRBJ1-2, with unresolved D. This CDR3 spans 15 amino acids. Germline assignment: CDR1 WSHSY and CDR2 SAAADI. V lost 3 bases to trimming and J lost 7 bases, with 18 bases between them. The CDR3 sequence is CASSDPWRARGGYTF. The DNA of the CDR3 is TGCGCCAGCAGTGATCCATGGAGGGCTCGGGGTGGCTACACCTTC.

The rearrangement joins TRBV30 to TRBJ1-3; D unclear. Germline lookup yields CDR1 GTSNPN and CDR2 SVGIG (reference sequence). The V gene lost 3 bases and the J gene lost 2 bases, with 2 bases spanning the gap. CDR3 length equals 11 residues. CDR3 coding DNA: TGTGCCTGGAGCCCTGGAAACACCATATATTTT. As protein: CAWSPGNTIYF.

This clone has a handful of counts. The V gene is TRBV5-1, the J gene TRBJ2-3, with TRBD1 identical over 12 bases. CDR3 length: 16 residues. The germline CDR1 and CDR2 sequences are SGHRS and YFSETQ. The V and J ends lost 5 bases and 3 bases, in that order; junction bases with no gene match: 7. CDR3 amino acids: CASRSPGQGATDTQYF. Here the CDR3 DNA reads TGCGCCAGCAGGAGTCCGGGACAGGGGGCTACAGATACGCAGTATTTT.

V gene TRBV10-3 combines with J gene TRBJ1-2; 7 bases match TRBD1. The CDR3 spans 14 residues. J was trimmed by 0 bases and V by 10 bases; bases with no gene match: 8. Germline V gene lookup returns CDR1 ENHRY and CDR2 SYGVKD. CDR3 protein: CATQQGRANYGYTF. The CDR3 bases are TGTGCCACACAACAGGGGAGAGCTAACTATGGCTACACCTTC.

The genes are TRBV15 and TRBJ2-1; D assignment may be TRBD1 or TRBD2 (5 bases each). Trimming removed 9 bases from V and 5 bases from J, with 11 bases in between. This CDR3 has 12 residues. In germline, CDR1 is LNHNV, CDR2 YYDKDF (reference sequence). CDR3 DNA sequence: TGTGCCACAGAGGGGTTGCACAATGAGCAGTTCTTC. Protein sequence: CATEGLHNEQFF.

The CDR3 sequence: CASSSGYQPQHF. In nucleotides, the CDR3 is TGTGCCAGCAGCTCGGGTTATCAGCCCCAGCATTTT. The gene calls are TRBV14 and TRBJ1-5, with D uncertain. Germline loops: CDR1 SGHDN, CDR2 FVKESK. This CDR3 is 12 amino acids long. Trimming took off 5 bases at V and 5 bases at J, with 7 bases between the two ends. Drawing the rest from reference TRBV14 and TRBJ1-5, the complete variable domain is EAGVTQFPSHSVIEKGQTVTLRCDPISGHDNLYWYRRVMGKEIKFLLHFVKESKQDESGMPNNRFLAERTGGTYSTLKVQPAELEDSGVYFCASSSGYQPQHFGDGTRLSIL.

V gene TRBV6-5 combines with J gene TRBJ2-1; possible D gene TRBD2, 6 bases. The V and J ends lost 2 bases and 5 bases respectively, with 10 bases between them. The germline V gene encodes CDR1 MNHEY and CDR2 SVGAGI. There are 14 residues in the CDR3. The CDR3 loop is CASSYPGVDNEQFF. CDR3 sequence (DNA): TGTGCCAGCAGTTACCCGGGAGTGGACAATGAGCAGTTCTTC.

V usage is TRBV24-1 and J usage is TRBJ2-1; TRBD2 agrees at 14 bases. With V trimmed by 4 bases and J by 6 bases, 10 bases remained unmatched. CDR1 and CDR2 from the germline V gene are KGHDR and SFDVKD. The CDR3 length is 18 residues. In DNA form, the CDR3 reads TGTGCCACCAGTGAGCCAATACCGGGACTAGCGGGAGTCAATGAGCAGTTCTTC. This gives the protein CATSEPIPGLAGVNEQFF.

The rearrangement joins TRBV3-1 (or the pseudogene TRBV3-2) to TRBJ1-1; TRBD1 might be the D (5 bases). The CDR3 has 16 amino acids. CDR1 is LGHDT and CDR2 is YNNKEL in the germline V gene (reference sequence). V gave up 0 bases and J gave up 4 bases, with 15 bases separating them. The CDR3 sequence: CASSQDGRLRGTEAFF. The CDR3 DNA is TGTGCCAGCAGCCAAGACGGGCGCCTGAGGGGCACTGAAGCTTTCTTT.

CDR3 bases: TGTGCCAGCACCCTATCTCCCCCTCTTAGCACAGATACGCAGTATTTT. Its translation: CASTLSPPLSTDTQYF. The chain carries TRBV5-6 and TRBJ2-3, with D unclear. CDR1 is SGHDT, CDR2 YYEEEE, per germline. V lost 6 bases to trimming and J lost 0 bases, with 17 bases between them. The CDR3 consists of 16 residues.

The CDR3: CASSVGLAYEQYF. In DNA form, the CDR3 reads TGTGCCAGCAGCGTAGGACTGGCCTACGAGCAGTACTTC. This chain joins TRBV7-2 and TRBJ2-7; tentative D call: TRBD2 (5 bases). Germline V CDR1 and CDR2: SGHTA, FQGNSA. V was cut by 5 bases and J by 2 bases, with 10 bases left in between. CDR3 length: 13 amino acids.

The chain is built from TRBV12-2 and TRBJ2-3; the table's D gene call, TRBD2, was not cross checked with the DNA. TRBV12-2 is shown as a pseudogene. The CDR3 is made up of 14 amino acids. The CDR3 loop is CASRAPGGTDTQYF. CDR3 bases: TGTGCAAGTCGCGCCCCCGGGGGCACAGATACGCAGTATTTT.

The J gene is TRBJ1-2, the V gene TRBV14; 7 bases agree with TRBD1. The CDR3 contains 14 residues. The germline gives CDR1 SGHDN, CDR2 FVKESK. V lost 3 bases and J lost 3; bases outside the gene matches: 4. CDR3 sequence: CASSQQGEDYGYTF. CDR3 sequence (DNA): TGTGCCAGCAGCCAGCAGGGGGAGGACTATGGCTACACCTTC.

The chain combines TRBV10-1 with TRBJ2-3; unclear D gene. CDR1 and CDR2 from the germline V gene are WNHNN and SYGVQD (reference sequence). Trimming cost V 8 bases and J 0 bases, with 21 bases left between them. This CDR3 has 17 residues. CDR3 protein: CASFPFSREVSTDTQYF. CDR3 sequence (DNA): TGCGCCAGCTTCCCTTTCTCTCGAGAAGTGAGCACAGATACGCAGTATTTT.

Regarding this clone: Other nucleotide sequences from this sample produce the same CDR3. The rearrangement uses TRBV9 and TRBJ1-1; D remains unclear. CDR3 size: 13 residues. Trimming left V 3 bases short and J 0 bases short, with 6 bases between. Germline V gene data show CDR1 as SGDLS and CDR2 as YYNGEE. DNA of the CDR3: TGTGCCAGCAGCGCTCGTATGAACACTGAAGCTTTCTTT. It specifies CASSARMNTEAFF.

This clone was seen more than once but under ten times. The chain combines TRBV5-4 with TRBJ1-5; D not resolved. CDR3 size: 14 residues. V was cut by 0 bases and J by 5 bases, with 9 bases left in between. CDR1 is SGHNT and CDR2 is YYREEE in the germline V gene (reference sequence). The CDR3 here is CASSLGAVDQPQHF. CDR3 DNA: TGTGCCAGCAGCTTGGGGGCAGTCGATCAGCCCCAGCATTTT.

The V call is TRBV12-5, the J call TRBJ1-5; no clear D. Trimming removed 3 bases from V and 9 bases from J, with 6 bases in between. Germline values: CDR1 LGHNT, CDR2 FRNRAP. This CDR3 spans 11 amino acids. The CDR3 nucleotides are TGTGCTAGTGGTTTAGAATGGCCCCAGCATTTT. This encodes CASGLEWPQHF.

The chain recombines TRBV10-2 with TRBJ2-2; TRBD2 aligns across 13 bases. The germline gives CDR1 WSHSY, CDR2 SAAADI. This CDR3 comprises 16 residues. The ends lost 4 bases at V and 7 bases at J; junction bases unmatched: 6. DNA for the CDR3: TGCGCCAGCAGTGCCCCGACTAGCGGGGGGCACGGGGAGCTGTTTTTT. Translation: CASSAPTSGGHGELFF.

The gene calls are TRBV12-3 or TRBV12-4 and TRBJ1-2, with TRBD1 identical over 7 bases. After removal of 5 bases from V and 10 bases from J, the junction contained 10 bases not matched to a gene. This CDR3 is 13 amino acids long. CDR3 loop: CASSATGARDYTF. DNA for the CDR3: TGTGCCAGCAGTGCTACAGGGGCTCGAGACTACACCTTC.

The gene calls are TRBV16 and TRBJ1-4; no reliable D call. Per germline, CDR1 KGHSY and CDR2 FQNENV. This CDR3 comprises 15 residues. The V end lost 2 bases, the J end lost 7 bases, and 14 bases lay between the germline ends. CDR3 bases: TGTGCCAGCAGCCAAGCGAGAGACGGGCGTGAAAAACTGTTTTTT. This gives the protein CASSQARDGREKLFF.

The V call is TRBV28, the J call TRBJ2-3; D unresolved. Germline values: CDR1 MDHEN, CDR2 SYDVKM. CDR3 length: 12 residues. With 5 bases removed from V and 5 bases from J, the gap between germline ends came to 8 bases. The CDR3 sequence: CASSPQEDTQYF. CDR3 nucleotide sequence: TGTGCCAGCAGTCCCCAAGAAGATACGCAGTATTTT. Using reference TRBV28 and TRBJ2-3 for the parts outside the CDR3, the full variable domain is DVKVTQSSRYLVKRTGEKVFLECVQDMDHENMFWYRQDPGLGLRLIYFSYDVKMKEKGDIPEGYSVSREKKERFSLILESASTNQTSMYLCASSPQEDTQYFGPGTRLTVL.

The V and J genes are TRBV28 and TRBJ1-2, with D perhaps matching TRBD1 (5 bases). The CDR3 length is 12 residues. Germline lookup yields CDR1 MDHEN and CDR2 SYDVKM. Trimming took off 3 bases at V and 6 bases at J, with 8 bases between the two ends. CDR3 DNA sequence: TGTGCCAGCAGTTTTGGAGGGGATGGCTACACCTTC. Its translation is CASSFGGDGYTF.

This chain joins TRBV18 and TRBJ2-1, with D tentatively TRBD1 (6 bases). Between the trimmed V and J ends, which lost 3 bases and 8 bases, there was a span of 11 bases. Germline-derived CDR1 and CDR2 are KGHSH and LQKENI. This CDR3 is 13 amino acids long. CDR3: CASSPRDIYEQFF. The CDR3 DNA reads TGTGCCAGCTCACCCCGGGACATTTATGAGCAGTTCTTC.

V gene TRBV7-2 combines with J gene TRBJ2-5; TRBD1 might be the D (6 bases). Germline V gives CDR1 SGHTA, CDR2 FQGNSA. Between the trimmed V and J ends, which lost 5 bases and 4 bases, there was a span of 17 bases. The CDR3 loop spans 15 amino acids. Here the CDR3 reads CASSVGRGGLETQYF. The DNA for the CDR3 is TGTGCCAGCAGCGTAGGGCGAGGGGGATTAGAGACCCAGTACTTC.